This T cell receptor beta chain is from a study of T cell changes during pregnancy in multiple sclerosis. TCRdb's table, derived via immunoSEQ multiplex PCR, lists solely in-frame clones and lacks some. The sample records under 60,000 clones, 92% being singletons. The sample consisted of CD4+ T cells from peripheral blood mononuclear cells, taken after pregnancy. This clonotype was obtained from a female donor with multiple sclerosis, enrolled in a pregnancy study.

The DNA of the CDR3 is TGTGCCAGCTCACCCGGACAGACTCAGAACACTGAAGCTTTCTTT. This gives the protein CASSPGQTQNTEAFF. The chain has TRBV18 and TRBJ1-1; perhaps TRBD1 as D (6 bases). CDR1 is KGHSH, CDR2 LQKENI, per germline. V was shortened by 3 bases and J by 1 base, with 12 bases between the two germline ends. CDR3 length: 15 amino acids.